The clone carrying this T cell receptor (beta chain) has just one count. Assay used: immunoSEQ multiplex PCR; TCRdb lists only in-frame clones, some missing. The sample consists of 55,000 to 80,000 clones, 95% to 98% of them appearing once. The data were taken from a study of Tregs in tolerant kidney transplant recipients. Looked up from germline, CDR1 is LGHNA and CDR2 is YSLEER. J was trimmed by 0 bases and V by 4 bases; bases with no gene match: 9. The CDR3 totals 17 residues. This receptor was taken from a human donor who received a combined kidney and bone marrow transplant. V usage is TRBV4-3 and J usage is TRBJ1-1; 9 bases agree with TRBD1. The sample consisted of Tregs from blood, taken before the transplant. CDR3 coding DNA: TGCGCCAGCAGCCCCGGGACAGGGTATACCATGAACACTGAAGCTTTCTTT. Amino acid sequence: CASSPGTGYTMNTEAFF.